What follows are 27 T cell receptor beta chains derived from one specimen sequenced in a study of T cells after yellow fever vaccination. TCRdb re-called the 5' RACE reads through MiXCR, storing one row per CDR3 protein. The sample contains hundreds of thousands of distinct CDR3 sequences, 10% to 15% of which appear only once. The input for sequencing was PBMCs, taken on the day of the yellow fever booster vaccination. These receptors all stem from a man in his thirties or forties who received the YFV17D yellow fever vaccine.

This clonotype was seen only a few times. The V and J genes are TRBV20-1 and TRBJ1-4; TRBD1 might be the D (6 bases). CDR1 DFQATT and CDR2 SNEGSKA come from the germline V gene (reference sequence). The CDR3 consists of 13 residues. The V end was cut by 3 bases, the J end by 6 bases, with 11 bases between. CDR3 region: CSASPDRHEKLFF. The CDR3 DNA is TGCAGTGCTAGTCCCGACAGGCATGAAAAACTGTTTTTT.

This clonotype appeared a few times. CDR3 region: CASSHLLAGSSYEQYF. CDR3 DNA sequence: TGCGCCAGCAGTCATCTACTAGCGGGGAGCTCCTACGAGCAGTACTTC. This chain joins TRBV23-1 and TRBJ2-7, with 10 bases matching TRBD2. TRBV23-1 counts as an open reading frame of uncertain function. The CDR3 totals 16 residues. Trimming at V came to 3 bases and at J to 0 bases, leaving 5 bases not matched to a gene.

This clonotype was detected ten times or more. The chain links TRBV10-1 to TRBJ2-7, with 8 bases aligning to TRBD2. Losses at the gene ends were 0 bases for V and 0 bases for J; bases not matched to a gene: 1. The CDR3 is 15 residues long. Per the germline V gene, CDR1 is WNHNN and CDR2 is SYGVQD (reference sequence). The CDR3 nucleotides read TGCGCCAGCAGTGAGTCACTAGCGGCCTCCTACGAGCAGTACTTC. Encoded protein: CASSESLAASYEQYF.

This chain joins TRBV9 and TRBJ2-1, with D perhaps assigned TRBD1 or TRBD2 (5 bases each). The CDR3 runs to 13 residues. Looked up from germline, CDR1 is SGDLS and CDR2 is YYNGEE. Trimming took off 4 bases at V and 10 bases at J, with 15 bases between the two ends. The CDR3: CASSPRGWGEQFF. The CDR3 DNA reads TGTGCCAGCAGCCCCCGCGGGTGGGGGGAGCAGTTCTTC.

This clonotype appeared a few times. The CDR3 protein is CASSSRLAGGHEQFF. CDR3 DNA: TGTGCCAGCAGCTCCCGACTAGCGGGAGGACATGAGCAGTTCTTC. The chain employs TRBV7-9 and TRBJ2-1; 13 bases line up with TRBD2. Germline assignment: CDR1 SEHNR and CDR2 FQNEAQ (reference sequence). V was clipped by 4 bases and J by 8 bases; unmatched bases: 5. The CDR3 sequence is 15 residues long.

This clonotype was seen more than once but under ten times. The genes are TRBV5-1 and TRBJ2-6; possible D gene TRBD2, 5 bases. Trimming left V 5 bases short and J 4 bases short, with 13 bases between. The CDR3 covers 15 residues. Germline CDR1 reads SGHRS; CDR2 reads YFSETQ. The DNA for the CDR3 is TGCGCCAGCAGGGGCCAGGCGGGCGGGGCCAACGTCCTGACTTTC. Its protein product is CASRGQAGGANVLTF.

The rearrangement joins TRBV20-1 to TRBJ2-1; D gene uncertain. Trimming shortened V by 1 base and J by 7 bases, and 14 bases separated the two germline ends. The length of the CDR3 is 14 residues. Looked up from germline, CDR1 is DFQATT and CDR2 is SNEGSKA (reference sequence). CDR3 DNA sequence: TGCAGTGCTAGAGGAACACACCGAAAGAATGAGCAGTTCTTC. As protein: CSARGTHRKNEQFF.

Many counts were recorded for this clonotype. CDR3 DNA sequence: TGTGCCAGCAGCGTAGGAGGTCGGGAGGGCTGGAATGAGCAGTTCTTC. Amino acid sequence: CASSVGGREGWNEQFF. The chain uses TRBV9 and TRBJ2-1, with 8 bases identical to TRBD2. The CDR3 runs 16 residues. Germline V CDR1 and CDR2: SGDLS, YYNGEE. V lost 0 bases and J lost 7; bases outside the gene matches: 9.

V and J are TRBV4-3 and TRBJ1-1; no reliable D call. The V gene's germline CDR1 is LGHNA and CDR2 YSLEER. V gave up 0 bases and J gave up 4 bases, with 9 bases separating them. This CDR3 has 14 residues. In DNA form, the CDR3 reads TGCGCCAGCAGCCAAGATGTGGTATCCACTGAAGCTTTCTTT. This encodes CASSQDVVSTEAFF.

V and J are TRBV12-3 or TRBV12-4 and TRBJ2-5, with 7 bases that match TRBD2. The CDR3 has 13 amino acids. V lost 2 bases, J lost 7 bases, and 4 bases stayed unmatched. The CDR3 here is CASSLLPGGTQYF. The CDR3 DNA reads as TGTGCCAGCAGTTTACTTCCGGGGGGGACCCAGTACTTC.

This clonotype was found many times. The V call is TRBV10-2, the J call TRBJ2-1, with unresolved D. V was shortened by 2 bases and J by 8 bases, with 10 bases between the two germline ends. CDR3 length equals 13 residues. CDR1 is WSHSY, CDR2 SAAADI, per germline. CDR3 loop: CASSETDRYEQFF. CDR3 in DNA: TGCGCCAGCAGTGAGACTGATAGATATGAGCAGTTCTTC.

This clonotype has more than one count but fewer than ten. The V call is TRBV7-9, the J call TRBJ2-2; 9 bases agree with TRBD2. J was trimmed by 7 bases and V by 9 bases; bases with no gene match: 15. This CDR3 region has 16 residues. The germline V gene encodes CDR1 SEHNR and CDR2 FQNEAQ (reference sequence). CDR3 nucleotides: TGTGCCAGTCGAGTTACGACTAGCGGAGCGGACGGGGAGCTGTTTTTT. It specifies CASRVTTSGADGELFF.

This clonotype was seen more than once but under ten times. The CDR3 protein is CASGLLAIRPCEQYF. CDR3 bases: TGTGCTAGTGGTTTGTTGGCCATACGGCCCTGCGAGCAGTACTTC. The chain is built from TRBV12-5 and TRBJ2-7; D remains unclear. From germline, CDR1 is LGHNT and CDR2 FRNRAP. Trimming cost V 2 bases and J 6 bases, with 17 bases left between them. This CDR3 has 15 amino acids.

This clonotype was observed a few times. The chain links TRBV29-1 to TRBJ2-7; 11 bases fit TRBD2. Germline CDR1 SQVTM, CDR2 ANQGSEA. CDR3 size: 14 residues. V lost 6 bases to trimming and J lost 5 bases; unmatched junction nucleotides: 9. CDR3 DNA: TGCAGCGTGACCGGACTAGCGGGTCTCGACGAGCAGTACTTC. It specifies CSVTGLAGLDEQYF.

V is TRBV27 and J is TRBJ2-3, with TRBD2 matching over 11 bases. The germline gives CDR1 MNHEY, CDR2 SMNVEV (reference sequence). V lost 7 bases and J lost 3; bases outside the gene matches: 9. This CDR3 has 16 amino acids. The DNA for the CDR3 is TGTGCCAGCACCCTGACTAGCGGGATCCCTACAGATACGCAGTATTTT. Encoded protein: CASTLTSGIPTDTQYF.

This clonotype was recorded a few times. The chain employs TRBV30 and TRBJ2-7; TRBD1 might be the D (6 bases). Germline V gene data show CDR1 as GTSNPN and CDR2 as SVGIG (reference sequence). Trimming stripped 1 base from V and 2 bases from J, with 9 bases between. The length of the CDR3 is 13 residues. In DNA, the CDR3 is TGTGCCTGGAGTGCGGGACAACCCTACGAGCAGTACTTC. Amino acids: CAWSAGQPYEQYF.

This clonotype was seen repeatedly, ten times or more. This CDR3 reads CASSLFSYEQYF. CDR3 bases: TGTGCCAGCAGCTTATTCTCCTACGAGCAGTACTTC. This sequence joins TRBV7-9 and TRBJ2-7; D gene unclear. The germline V and J ends were trimmed by 2 bases and 0 bases, with 2 bases remaining between them. The CDR3 length is 12 residues. The germline CDR1 and CDR2 sequences are SEHNR and FQNEAQ (reference sequence). The entire variable domain, with the rest obtained from reference TRBV7-9 and TRBJ2-7, is as follows: DTGVSQNPRHKITKRGQNVTFRCDPISEHNRLYWYRQTLGQGPEFLTYFQNEAQLEKSRLLSDRFSAERPKGSFSTLEIQRTEQGDSAMYLCASSLFSYEQYFGPGTRLTVT.

This clonotype has more than one count but fewer than ten. This chain connects TRBV7-2 to TRBJ2-1, with 10 bases fitting TRBD2. Trimming took 3 bases from V and 7 from J; bases not matched to a gene: 6. The CDR3 covers 15 residues. From germline, CDR1 is SGHTA and CDR2 FQGNSA. CDR3 sequence: CASSFYSSGRNEQFF. CDR3 DNA sequence: TGTGCCAGCAGCTTTTATTCTAGCGGGAGAAATGAGCAGTTCTTC.

This clonotype showed up just a few times. The CDR3 spells CASSLSGGGDEQFF. The CDR3, as DNA: TGTGCCAGCAGTTTATCGGGGGGTGGCGATGAGCAGTTCTTC. V usage is TRBV27 and J usage is TRBJ2-1; TRBD2 is a possible D gene (6 bases). Per the germline V gene, CDR1 is MNHEY and CDR2 is SMNVEV (reference sequence). V was cut by 0 bases and J by 8 bases, with 11 bases left in between. The CDR3 contains 14 residues.

The CDR3 DNA sequence: TGTGCCAGCAGCCAAGAAAGGGTCAACTCCTACGAGCAGTACTTC. Protein sequence: CASSQERVNSYEQYF. This sequence joins TRBV4-2 and TRBJ2-7, with no clear D. Germline assignment: CDR1 LGHNA and CDR2 YNFKEQ. CDR3 length: 15 residues. V gave up 0 bases and J gave up 0 bases, with 9 bases separating them.

As DNA, the CDR3 is TGTGCCAGCAATACTAGCGGCAACTTCACAGATACGCAGTATTTT. As protein: CASNTSGNFTDTQYF. The chain combines TRBV25-1 with TRBJ2-3; 8 nucleotides agree with TRBD2. Germline CDR1 MGHDK, CDR2 SYGVNS. This CDR3 has 15 residues. The junction had 8 bases not matched to a gene; V was cut back by 7 bases and J by 2 bases.

This clonotype was counted at least ten times. The chain combines TRBV4-3 with TRBJ2-1; D is tentatively TRBD1 or TRBD2 (5 bases each). CDR3 length: 18 amino acids. Between the trimmed V and J ends, which lost 0 bases and 2 bases, there was a span of 17 bases. The V gene's germline CDR1 is LGHNA and CDR2 YSLEER. CDR3 bases: TGCGCCAGCAGCCAAGATCGCCCCGGGACCTTGACCTACAATGAGCAGTTCTTC. Translation gives CASSQDRPGTLTYNEQFF.

This clonotype has only a few counts. V usage is TRBV27 and J usage is TRBJ2-3; TRBD2 matches at 12 bases. With 4 bases clipped from V and 1 base from J, the junction kept 12 bases outside the gene matches. CDR1 is MNHEY and CDR2 is SMNVEV in the germline V gene (reference sequence). There are 19 residues in the CDR3. CDR3 loop: CASSYWTSGMEGGTDTQYF. In DNA, the CDR3 is TGTGCCAGCAGTTACTGGACTAGCGGGATGGAGGGTGGCACAGATACGCAGTATTTT.

This clonotype turned up a few times. The rearrangement uses TRBV19 and TRBJ2-7; 8 bases line up with TRBD1. J gave up 5 bases and V 1 base, and 1 base lay outside the gene matches. CDR1 and CDR2 from the germline V gene are LNHDA and SQIVND (reference sequence). There are 13 residues in the CDR3. DNA of the CDR3: TGTGCCAGTAGTATAGCGACAGGGGACGAGCAGTACTTC. This codes for CASSIATGDEQYF. Supplemented by reference TRBV19 and TRBJ2-7, the full variable domain reads DGGITQSPKYLFRKEGQNVTLSCEQNLNHDAMYWYRQDPGQGLRLIYYSQIVNDFQKGDIAEGYSVSREKKESFPLTVTSAQKNPTAFYLCASSIATGDEQYFGPGTRLTVT.

This chain uses TRBV10-3 with TRBJ2-5; 7 bases match TRBD1. CDR3 length equals 16 residues. V lost 4 bases, J lost 4 bases, and 12 bases stayed unmatched. The V gene's germline CDR1 is ENHRY and CDR2 SYGVKD. CDR3 nucleotide sequence: TGTGCCATCAGTGGGGCTGGGACAGTGATGCGAGAGACCCAGTACTTC. This sequence encodes CAISGAGTVMRETQYF.

V gene TRBV29-1 combines with J gene TRBJ2-1; no clear D gene. Germline V lookup: CDR1 SQVTM, CDR2 ANQGSEA. Trimming stripped 4 bases from V and 1 base from J, with 8 bases between. The CDR3 is 13 amino acids. The CDR3 DNA is TGCAGCGTTGGAGACCCGTCCTACAATGAGCAGTTCTTC. Protein: CSVGDPSYNEQFF.

V and J are TRBV4-3 and TRBJ1-1; D call uncertain. V was cut by 0 bases and J by 4 bases, with 9 bases left in between. The germline V gene has CDR1 LGHNA and CDR2 YSLEER. This CDR3 spans 14 amino acids. The CDR3: CASSQDPGITEAFF. DNA for the CDR3: TGCGCCAGCAGCCAAGATCCGGGGATCACTGAAGCTTTCTTT.